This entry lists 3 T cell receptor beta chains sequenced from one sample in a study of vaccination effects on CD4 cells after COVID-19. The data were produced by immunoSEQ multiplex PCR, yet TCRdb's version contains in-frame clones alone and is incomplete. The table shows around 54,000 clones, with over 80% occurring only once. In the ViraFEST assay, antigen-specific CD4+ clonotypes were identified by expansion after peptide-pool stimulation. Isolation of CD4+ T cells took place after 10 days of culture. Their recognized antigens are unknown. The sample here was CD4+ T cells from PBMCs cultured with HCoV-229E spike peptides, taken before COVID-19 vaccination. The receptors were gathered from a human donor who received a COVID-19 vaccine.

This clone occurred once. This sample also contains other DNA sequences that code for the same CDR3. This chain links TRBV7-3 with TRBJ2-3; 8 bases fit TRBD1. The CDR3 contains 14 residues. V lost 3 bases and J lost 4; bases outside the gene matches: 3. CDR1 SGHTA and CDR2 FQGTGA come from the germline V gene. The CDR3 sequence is CASSFRTGSDTQYF. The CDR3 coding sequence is TGTGCCAGCAGCTTCAGGACAGGGTCAGATACGCAGTATTTT.

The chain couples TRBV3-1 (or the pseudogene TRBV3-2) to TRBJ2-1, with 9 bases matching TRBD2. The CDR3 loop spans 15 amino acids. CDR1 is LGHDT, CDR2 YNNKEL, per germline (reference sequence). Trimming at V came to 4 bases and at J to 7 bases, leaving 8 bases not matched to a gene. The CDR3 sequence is CASSLLAGSRNEQFF. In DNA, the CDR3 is TGTGCCAGCAGCCTTCTAGCGGGGTCTAGGAATGAGCAGTTCTTC.

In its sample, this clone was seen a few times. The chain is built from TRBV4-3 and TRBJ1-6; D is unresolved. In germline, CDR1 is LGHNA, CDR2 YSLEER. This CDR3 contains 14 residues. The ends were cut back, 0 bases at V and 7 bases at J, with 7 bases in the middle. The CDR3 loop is CASSQDRRNSPLHF. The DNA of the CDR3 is TGCGCCAGCAGCCAAGATCGGCGGAATTCACCCCTCCACTTT.